What follows are 18 T cell receptor beta chains derived from one specimen sequenced in a study of T cell responses to AZD1222 COVID-19 vaccine. Only in-frame clones appear in the TCRdb table, and some are missing; sequencing was by immunoSEQ multiplex PCR. The sample holds about 160,000 clones, around nine tenths seen once. Sample: peripheral blood, taken on day 0 of AZD1222 vaccination. The receptor set was obtained from an adult in good health.

This clone showed up just once. V gene TRBV5-1 combines with J gene TRBJ1-4, with TRBD1 matching 9 bases. The CDR3 is 16 amino acids. Germline V gives CDR1 SGHRS, CDR2 YFSETQ. Trimming at V came to 3 bases and at J to 5 bases, leaving 8 bases not matched to a gene. In DNA form, the CDR3 reads TGCGCCAGCAGCTCGGTAACAGGGGGCGGAAATGAAAAACTGTTTTTT. Residues: CASSSVTGGGNEKLFF.

V usage is TRBV12-3 or TRBV12-4 and J usage is TRBJ1-2; no definite D call. The CDR3 runs to 13 residues. Trimming took off 1 base at V and 0 bases at J, with 3 bases between the two ends. CDR3 loop: CASSLEANYGYTF. CDR3 nucleotide sequence: TGTGCCAGCAGTTTAGAAGCTAACTATGGCTACACCTTC.

The chain carries TRBV28 and TRBJ1-2, with 11 nucleotides matching TRBD1. The CDR3 spans 13 residues. The germline V gene has CDR1 MDHEN and CDR2 SYDVKM. The trim removed 6 bases at V and 8 bases at J, leaving 5 bases unmatched. The CDR3 DNA follows: TGTGCCAGCAGCAAGGACAGGGGGCGGGGCTACACCTTC. This encodes CASSKDRGRGYTF.

The V and J genes are TRBV7-8 and TRBJ2-3, with TRBD2 matching 10 bases. The CDR3 sequence is 15 residues long. Germline V gene sequence: CDR1 SGHVS, CDR2 FQNEAQ. The trim removed 6 bases at V and 6 bases at J, leaving 9 bases unmatched. CDR3: CASRRLAGAGDTQYF. For the CDR3, the DNA is TGTGCCAGCAGGAGGCTAGCGGGAGCGGGGGATACGCAGTATTTT.

V and J are TRBV27 and TRBJ2-4; 9 bases are shared with TRBD2. This CDR3 is built from 16 residues. J gave up 8 bases and V 5 bases, and 13 bases lay outside the gene matches. Germline CDR1 and CDR2: MNHEY and SMNVEV (reference sequence). The CDR3 is CASSPLRLAGRDIQYF. The CDR3 region has the DNA TGTGCCAGCAGTCCGCTCCGTCTAGCGGGGAGGGACATTCAGTACTTC.

The V call is TRBV11-2, the J call TRBJ2-6; 8 positions match TRBD2. V lost 5 bases and J lost 0; bases outside the gene matches: 3. In germline, CDR1 is SGHAT, CDR2 FQNNGV. The CDR3 has 16 residues. The CDR3 reads CASSPRGGSGANVLTF. For the CDR3, the DNA is TGTGCCAGCAGCCCCCGGGGGGGCTCTGGGGCCAACGTCCTGACTTTC.

This chain joins TRBV9 and TRBJ2-1; TRBD1 matches at 10 bases. This CDR3 has 18 amino acids. V lost 2 bases, J lost 8 bases, and 16 bases stayed unmatched. CDR1 is SGDLS and CDR2 is YYNGEE in the germline V gene. Here the CDR3 reads CASSVTTAGTGVGDEQFF. CDR3 nucleotide sequence: TGTGCCAGCAGCGTTACAACAGCCGGGACAGGGGTCGGAGATGAGCAGTTCTTC.

The V and J genes are TRBV6-2 or TRBV6-3 and TRBJ2-1, with 10 bases fitting TRBD2. V shed 5 bases, J shed 2 bases, and the junction held 15 bases outside the gene matches. This CDR3 spans 19 amino acids. Germline CDR1 and CDR2: MNHEY and SVGEGT. The CDR3 loop reads CASSLHFASGTSAYNEQFF. The CDR3 bases are TGTGCCAGCAGTCTACATTTCGCGTCCGGGACTAGCGCCTACAATGAGCAGTTCTTC.

The chain employs TRBV7-2 and TRBJ1-5, with D maybe TRBD1 (6 bases). CDR3 length: 15 residues. The V and J ends lost 4 bases and 0 bases respectively, with 10 bases between them. The V gene's germline CDR1 is SGHTA and CDR2 FQGNSA. In DNA, the CDR3 is TGTGCCAGCAGCTGGACAGTTTATAGCAATCAGCCCCAGCATTTT. This translates into CASSWTVYSNQPQHF.

This chain joins TRBV5-4 and TRBJ2-5, with D perhaps given as TRBD1 or TRBD2 (5 bases each). Looked up from germline, CDR1 is SGHNT and CDR2 is YYREEE (reference sequence). The CDR3 covers 14 residues. V was cut by 5 bases and J by 2 bases, with 13 bases left in between. The CDR3 protein is CASSSGTEQETQYF. The CDR3 region has the DNA TGTGCCAGCAGTTCCGGGACGGAGCAAGAGACCCAGTACTTC.

This clone was seen only once. This chain uses TRBV19 with TRBJ1-1; tentatively, D is TRBD1 (5 bases). V gave up 3 bases and J gave up 1 base, with 12 bases separating them. CDR1 LNHDA and CDR2 SQIVND come from the germline V gene (reference sequence). The CDR3 has 15 residues. The CDR3 sequence is CASSIWGPSNTEAFF. The CDR3 DNA reads as TGTGCCAGTAGTATCTGGGGACCGTCGAACACTGAAGCTTTCTTT.

The sample holds a few counts of this clone. This chain uses TRBV27 with TRBJ2-7, with 7 positions matching TRBD1. The CDR3 runs 19 residues. The V and J ends lost 5 bases and 2 bases, in that order; junction bases with no gene match: 21. Germline lookup yields CDR1 MNHEY and CDR2 SMNVEV (reference sequence). The CDR3 is CASSTYLTTGTAATYEQYF. The CDR3 nucleotides read TGTGCCAGCAGTACCTACTTGACCACCGGGACAGCCGCAACCTACGAGCAGTACTTC.

The genes are TRBV19 and TRBJ1-5, with 9 bases identical to TRBD1. CDR1 LNHDA and CDR2 SQIVND come from the germline V gene (reference sequence). The CDR3 runs 19 residues. V shed 0 bases, J shed 4 bases, and the junction held 13 bases outside the gene matches. The CDR3 region is CASSIDPRDREFSNQPQHF. CDR3 coding DNA: TGTGCCAGTAGTATAGACCCCCGGGACAGGGAGTTTAGTAATCAGCCCCAGCATTTT.

This clone was seen a single time. This chain joins TRBV9 and TRBJ2-1; TRBD2 matches 7 bases. The CDR3 consists of 15 residues. V lost 0 bases, J lost 7 bases, and 7 bases stayed unmatched. From germline, CDR1 is SGDLS and CDR2 YYNGEE. The CDR3 DNA follows: TGTGCCAGCAGCGTAGCGGGGGAGGGCCTGAATGAGCAGTTCTTC. This encodes CASSVAGEGLNEQFF.

The CDR3 coding sequence is TGTGCCTGGGTGTCTCGACAGGTCGGGAGTCGATATGGCTACACCTTC. It specifies CAWVSRQVGSRYGYTF. This chain uses TRBV30 with TRBJ1-2; D possibly corresponds to TRBD1 (6 bases). The V gene lost 5 bases and the J gene lost 5 bases, with 24 bases spanning the gap. The CDR3 runs 16 residues. Germline V gives CDR1 GTSNPN, CDR2 SVGIG (reference sequence).

The chain is built from TRBV18 and TRBJ1-1; D unclear. The CDR3 runs to 16 residues. V lost 0 bases and J lost 6, with 17 bases in between. Per the germline V gene, CDR1 is KGHSH and CDR2 is LQKENI. In nucleotides, the CDR3 is TGTGCCAGCTCACCACCGTGGACGGGAAGTAGTTCTGAAGCTTTCTTT. This gives the protein CASSPPWTGSSSEAFF.

The chain employs TRBV27 and TRBJ1-2; no clear D. Trimming removed 0 bases from V and 1 base from J, with 12 bases in between. There are 16 residues in the CDR3. Looked up from germline, CDR1 is MNHEY and CDR2 is SMNVEV (reference sequence). Written as DNA, the CDR3 is TGTGCCAGCAGTTTATCCACCTCGACGGGTAACTATGGCTACACCTTC. Protein sequence: CASSLSTSTGNYGYTF.

The table lists this clone with a few counts. V and J are TRBV18 and TRBJ2-2; D unclear. CDR3 size: 12 residues. V lost 1 base to trimming and J lost 6 bases, with 3 bases between them. Germline CDR1 reads KGHSH; CDR2 reads LQKENI. Here the CDR3 DNA reads TGTGCCAGCTCACCACAGGCCGGGGAGCTGTTTTTT. Translation gives CASSPQAGELFF.